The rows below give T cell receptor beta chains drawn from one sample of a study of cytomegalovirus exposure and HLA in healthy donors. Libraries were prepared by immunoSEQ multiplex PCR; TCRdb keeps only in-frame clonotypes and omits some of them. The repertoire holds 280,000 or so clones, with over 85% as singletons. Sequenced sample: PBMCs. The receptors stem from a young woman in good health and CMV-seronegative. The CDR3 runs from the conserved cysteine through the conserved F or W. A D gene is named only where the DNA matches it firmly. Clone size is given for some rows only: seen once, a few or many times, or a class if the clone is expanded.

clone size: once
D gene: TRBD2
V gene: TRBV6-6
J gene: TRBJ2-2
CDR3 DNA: TGTGCCAGCAGGACACAGACTAGCCTTGACACCGGGGAGCTGTTTTTT
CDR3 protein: CASRTQTSLDTGELFF

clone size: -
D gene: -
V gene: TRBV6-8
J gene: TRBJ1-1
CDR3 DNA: TGTGCCAGCATCGGGCCAGGGAACATGAACACTGAAGCTTTCTTT
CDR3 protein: CASIGPGNMNTEAFF

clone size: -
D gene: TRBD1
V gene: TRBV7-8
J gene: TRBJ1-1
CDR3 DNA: TGTGCCAGCAGCTCACAGGGGGACACTGAAGCTTTCTTT
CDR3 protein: CASSSQGDTEAFF

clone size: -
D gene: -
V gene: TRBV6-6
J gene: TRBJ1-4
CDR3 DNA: TGTGCCAGCAGTTCAATCGAGGAAAAACTGTTTTTT
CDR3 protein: CASSSIEEKLFF

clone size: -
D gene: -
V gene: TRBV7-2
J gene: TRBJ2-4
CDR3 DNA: TGTGCCAGCAGCCCCGGTGGGACTCTGTTAAAAAACATTCAGTACTTC
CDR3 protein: CASSPGGTLLKNIQYF

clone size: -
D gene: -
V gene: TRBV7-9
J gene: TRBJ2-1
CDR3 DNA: TGTGCCAGCAGCTTAGAGGTGGGAGTGTATGAGCAGTTCTTC
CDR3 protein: CASSLEVGVYEQFF

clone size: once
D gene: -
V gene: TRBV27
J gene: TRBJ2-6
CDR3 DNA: TGTGCCAGCAGTTTATCCGGGTTTGGGGCCAACGTCCTGACTTTC
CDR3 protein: CASSLSGFGANVLTF

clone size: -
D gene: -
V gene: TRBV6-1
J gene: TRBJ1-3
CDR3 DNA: TGTGCCAGCAGTGAAGCCGGGGGAGGAACTGGAAACACCATATATTTT
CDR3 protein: CASSEAGGGTGNTIYF

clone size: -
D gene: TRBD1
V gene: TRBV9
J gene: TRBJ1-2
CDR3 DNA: TGTGCCAGCAGCGTATCCGGGACAGGGGATGACTATGGCTACACCTTC
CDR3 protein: CASSVSGTGDDYGYTF

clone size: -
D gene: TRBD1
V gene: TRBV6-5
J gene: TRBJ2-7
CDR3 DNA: TGTGCCAGCAGCCCCACTACACAGGGGAGTGTGCAGTACTTC
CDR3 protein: CASSPTTQGSVQYF